What follows are 21 T cell receptor beta chains derived from one specimen sequenced in a study of blood T cell repertoires in COVID-19. Data came from immunoSEQ multiplex PCR; TCRdb stores just in-frame clones and leaves some out. This sample carries roughly 82,000 clones, roughly 86% of them seen once, and the ten largest clones take more than 9%. The sequenced sample consisted of peripheral blood. The receptors derive from a man in his 60s with acute or convalescent COVID-19.

This clone appeared a few times. The rearrangement joins TRBV13 to TRBJ1-1; D is possibly TRBD1 (6 bases). CDR3 length: 15 amino acids. The V gene's germline CDR1 is PRHDT and CDR2 FYEKMQ (reference sequence). V was clipped by 7 bases and J by 4 bases, with 19 bases between them. In DNA form, the CDR3 reads TGTGCCAGCATCAACAGGGTTAGATTGAGCACTGAAGCTTTCTTT. Encoded protein: CASINRVRLSTEAFF. Combining the CDR3 with reference TRBV13 and TRBJ1-1 gives the whole variable domain AAGVIQSPRHLIKEKRETATLKCYPIPRHDTVYWYQQGPGQDPQFLISFYEKMQSDKGSIPDRFSAQQFSDYHSELNMSSLELGDSALYFCASINRVRLSTEAFFGQGTRLTVV.

This chain connects TRBV6-5 to TRBJ1-1; D perhaps matches TRBD1 (5 bases). The CDR3 has 14 residues. Germline V lookup: CDR1 MNHEY, CDR2 SVGAGI. Between the trimmed V and J ends, which lost 2 bases and 5 bases, there was a span of 12 bases. CDR3 nucleotides: TGTGCCAGCAGTTACAGGGGCGTGGAGACTGAAGCTTTCTTT. Protein: CASSYRGVETEAFF.

This chain links TRBV28 with TRBJ1-6, with a weak D call TRBD1 (6 bases). The V and J ends lost 7 bases and 6 bases respectively, with 25 bases between them. Per germline, CDR1 MDHEN and CDR2 SYDVKM. The CDR3 has 18 residues. CDR3: CASTKMTGGSISNSPLHF. The CDR3 DNA reads TGTGCCAGCACCAAAATGACAGGCGGAAGTATCTCTAATTCACCCCTCCACTTT.

The chain recombines TRBV24-1 with TRBJ1-5, with a tentative D call TRBD1 (5 bases). This CDR3 is 14 amino acids long. Germline loops: CDR1 KGHDR, CDR2 SFDVKD. V lost 3 bases to trimming and J lost 5 bases, with 10 bases between them. CDR3 sequence reads: CATSDAGRDQPQHF. The CDR3 coding sequence is TGTGCCACCAGTGATGCAGGGAGGGATCAGCCCCAGCATTTT.

The chain employs TRBV15 and TRBJ1-5; possibly TRBD1 for D (5 bases). With 0 bases removed from V and 7 bases from J, the gap between germline ends came to 10 bases. This CDR3 has 14 residues. The germline V gene encodes CDR1 LNHNV and CDR2 YYDKDF (reference sequence). CDR3 amino acids: CATSREGREQPQHF. The CDR3 coding sequence is TGTGCCACCAGCAGAGAGGGCAGGGAACAGCCCCAGCATTTT.

The chain recombines TRBV4-3 with TRBJ2-3, with 13 bases that match TRBD2. The CDR3 totals 18 residues. Germline values: CDR1 LGHNA, CDR2 YSLEER. V was pared by 1 base and J by 6 bases, with 10 bases of the junction left unmatched. The CDR3 region is CASSQARLAGGLGDTQYF. CDR3 DNA: TGCGCCAGCAGCCAAGCCCGACTAGCGGGAGGCCTCGGGGATACGCAGTATTTT.

The chain links TRBV21-1 to TRBJ1-1. TRBV21-1 is a pseudogene. The CDR3 sequence is 15 residues long. CDR3 protein: CASSKIGVMNTEAFF. CDR3 DNA sequence: TGTGCCAGCAGCAAAATCGGGGTCATGAACACTGAAGCTTTCTTT.

The gene calls are TRBV29-1 and TRBJ1-5; D ambiguous. Germline V gene data show CDR1 as SQVTM and CDR2 as ANQGSEA. The CDR3 spans 14 residues. V was trimmed by 5 bases and J by 3 bases, leaving 14 bases between them. CDR3 coding DNA: TGCAGCGTTCGAAACAGAGAGCCCAATCAGCCCCAGCATTTT. Residues: CSVRNREPNQPQHF.

This clone was recorded only once. DNA of the CDR3: TGTGCCAGCAGCCCGAGCGGTCCCTACGAGCAGTACTTC. Translated: CASSPSGPYEQYF. The chain combines TRBV3-1 (or the pseudogene TRBV3-2) with TRBJ2-7; D may be TRBD2 (5 bases). Germline V lookup: CDR1 LGHDT, CDR2 YNNKEL (reference sequence). The CDR3 is made up of 13 amino acids. With 4 bases removed from V and 2 bases from J, the gap between germline ends came to 9 bases.

The chain combines TRBV24-1 with TRBJ2-1; TRBD2 matches at 7 bases. The CDR3 consists of 14 residues. J gave up 7 bases and V 2 bases, and 4 bases lay outside the gene matches. Per germline, CDR1 KGHDR and CDR2 SFDVKD. The CDR3: CATSDSGGPNEQFF. CDR3 sequence (DNA): TGTGCCACCAGTGATTCGGGGGGTCCGAATGAGCAGTTCTTC.

This clone was detected once. The chain recombines TRBV10-3 with TRBJ1-1, with TRBD1 identical over 10 bases. Germline CDR1 and CDR2: ENHRY and SYGVKD. J was trimmed by 5 bases and V by 9 bases; bases with no gene match: 3. This CDR3 comprises 12 residues. The CDR3 is CAMGQGWTEAFF. The CDR3 DNA is TGTGCCATGGGACAGGGGTGGACTGAAGCTTTCTTT.

In the case of this clone: Relative to the germline gene, one junction end is altered; a read error may explain this. The CDR3 loop is CASTGPLESERLFF. The CDR3 coding sequence is TGTGCCTCAACAGGACCCCTCGAGAGTGAAAGACTGTTTTTT. V gene TRBV15 combines with J gene TRBJ1-4; D is possibly TRBD1 (5 bases). From germline, CDR1 is LNHNV and CDR2 YYDKDF (reference sequence). This CDR3 region has 14 residues.

This chain joins TRBV4-2 and TRBJ2-1, with TRBD1 as a possible D gene (6 bases). The CDR3 spans 15 residues. V lost 2 bases, J lost 5 bases, and 13 bases lay in between. Per germline, CDR1 LGHNA and CDR2 YNFKEQ. The CDR3 nucleotides are TGTGCCAGCAGCCAAAATTGGGACAAAAACAATGAGCAGTTCTTC. Protein: CASSQNWDKNNEQFF.

The genes are TRBV28 and TRBJ2-3; TRBD1 might be the D (5 bases). The CDR3 length is 15 residues. The germline V gene encodes CDR1 MDHEN and CDR2 SYDVKM. Between the trimmed V and J ends, which lost 7 bases and 3 bases, there was a span of 17 bases. The CDR3 DNA reads TGTGCCAGCACACCCCTCTCAGGGTATACAGATACGCAGTATTTT. As protein: CASTPLSGYTDTQYF.

This chain joins TRBV5-1 and TRBJ2-1; perhaps TRBD1 as D (6 bases). The V end was cut by 3 bases, the J end by 4 bases, with 17 bases between. The CDR3 runs to 16 residues. The germline V gene has CDR1 SGHRS and CDR2 YFSETQ. Here the CDR3 DNA reads TGCGCCAGCAGCTCTGTCCCACAGGGAGCATACAATGAGCAGTTCTTC. Protein sequence: CASSSVPQGAYNEQFF. The full variable domain, rest sourced from reference TRBV5-1 and TRBJ2-1, is KAGVTQTPRYLIKTRGQQVTLSCSPISGHRSVSWYQQTPGQGLQFLFEYFSETQRNKGNFPGRFSGRQFSNSRSEMNVSTLELGDSALYLCASSSVPQGAYNEQFFGPGTRLTVL.

The chain has TRBV7-2 and TRBJ1-1; TRBD1 aligns across 8 bases. Germline CDR1 reads SGHTA; CDR2 reads FQGNSA. The CDR3 is 14 amino acids. Trimming cost V 5 bases and J 4 bases; bases outside gene matches: 6. The CDR3 spells CASSTGTGGTEAFF. The CDR3 nucleotides are TGTGCCAGCAGCACAGGGACAGGAGGCACTGAAGCTTTCTTT.

This clone occurred a few times. The chain has TRBV6-1 and TRBJ2-7, with 7 bases aligning to TRBD1. The V segment lost 2 bases and the J segment 5 bases; nucleotides outside the gene matches: 9. This CDR3 region has 15 residues. The germline V gene has CDR1 MNHNS and CDR2 SASEGT. The CDR3, as DNA: TGTGCCAGCAGTGAAAAGAGGACAGGCGTCCACGAGCAGTACTTC. This sequence encodes CASSEKRTGVHEQYF.

The rearrangement joins TRBV5-1 to TRBJ2-7, with TRBD1 matching 9 bases. The CDR3 is 17 residues long. The germline V gene encodes CDR1 SGHRS and CDR2 YFSETQ. Trimming cost V 0 bases and J 0 bases; bases outside gene matches: 7. CDR3 sequence: CASSLVGVTGGSYEQYF. The CDR3 region has the DNA TGCGCCAGCAGCTTGGTGGGGGTGACAGGGGGCTCCTACGAGCAGTACTTC. Full variable domain (remainder filled in from reference TRBV5-1 and TRBJ2-7): KAGVTQTPRYLIKTRGQQVTLSCSPISGHRSVSWYQQTPGQGLQFLFEYFSETQRNKGNFPGRFSGRQFSNSRSEMNVSTLELGDSALYLCASSLVGVTGGSYEQYFGPGTRLTVT.

Only one count was recorded for this clone. The rearrangement uses TRBV6-1 and TRBJ1-2; possibly TRBD1 for D (5 bases). This CDR3 comprises 14 residues. V dropped 3 bases and J dropped 2 bases, with 10 bases sitting between them. The germline gives CDR1 MNHNS, CDR2 SASEGT. CDR3 nucleotides: TGTGCCAGCAGTGACCCGGGGGGGAACTATGGCTACACCTTC. It codes for CASSDPGGNYGYTF.

This chain joins TRBV18 and TRBJ2-3; 7 bases match TRBD1. The CDR3 is 14 residues long. V lost 3 bases, J lost 2 bases, and 2 bases stayed unmatched. Germline CDR1 and CDR2: KGHSH and LQKENI. The CDR3 region has the DNA TGTGCCAGCTCACCGGGACAGTACACAGATACGCAGTATTTT. It codes for CASSPGQYTDTQYF.

The chain links TRBV30 to TRBJ2-5, with D possibly TRBD2 on 7 matching bases. V lost 0 bases, J lost 5 bases, and 16 bases lay in between. Germline V gene sequence: CDR1 GTSNPN, CDR2 SVGIG (reference sequence). The CDR3 consists of 15 residues. CDR3 sequence reads: CAWSVLGGGPETQYF. CDR3 nucleotides: TGTGCCTGGAGTGTACTGGGGGGGGGCCCCGAGACCCAGTACTTC.